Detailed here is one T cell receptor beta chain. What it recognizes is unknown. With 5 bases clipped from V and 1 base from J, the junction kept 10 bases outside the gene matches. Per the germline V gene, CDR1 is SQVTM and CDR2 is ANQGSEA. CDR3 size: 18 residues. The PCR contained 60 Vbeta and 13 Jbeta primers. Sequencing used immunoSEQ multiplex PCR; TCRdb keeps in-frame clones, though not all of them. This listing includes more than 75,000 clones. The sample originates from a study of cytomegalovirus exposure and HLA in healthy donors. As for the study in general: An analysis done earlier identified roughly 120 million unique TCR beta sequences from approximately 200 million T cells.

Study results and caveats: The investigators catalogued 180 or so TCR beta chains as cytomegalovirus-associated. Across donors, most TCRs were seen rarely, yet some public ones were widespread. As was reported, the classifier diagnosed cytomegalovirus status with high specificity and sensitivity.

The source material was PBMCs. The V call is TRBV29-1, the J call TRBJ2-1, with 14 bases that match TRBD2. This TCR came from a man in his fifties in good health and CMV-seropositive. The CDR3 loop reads CSVRGGLAGASSYNEQFF. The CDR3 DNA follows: TGCAGCGTTCGGGGGGGACTAGCGGGAGCGTCTTCCTACAATGAGCAGTTCTTC.